Here is one T cell receptor (beta chain) with its context. TCRdb re-derived calls from the RT-PCR reads in MiXCR, one entry per CDR3 protein. The sample has under 800,000 distinct CDR3 sequences; approximately 15% are singletons. Per the germline V gene, CDR1 is SGHAT and CDR2 is FQNNGV. The CDR3 extends over 14 amino acids. V lost 1 base and J lost 11, with 15 bases in between. This sample was included in a study of response to subunit inactivated influenza vaccine. The input for sequencing was PBMCs from blood, taken less than 15 days before vaccination. The sequence was obtained from a man aged 45-65 years who received an inactivated influenza vaccine. The chain uses TRBV11-2 and TRBJ2-1, with TRBD2 as a possible D gene (6 bases). CDR3 DNA sequence: TGTGCCAGCAGCTTAGTCACTCTCGGGGGAAAGCAGTTCTTC. Its translation: CASSLVTLGGKQFF.